The entry below gives a single T cell receptor (beta chain) sequence along with its context. Its antigen remains unknown. This CDR3 contains 15 residues. V shed 5 bases and J 5 bases; nucleotides not matched to a gene: 6. CDR1 is LNHDA, CDR2 SQIVND, per germline (reference sequence). Unexposed donor CD4+ T cells date from about 2011-2018, before the COVID-19 pandemic. The cells were cultured for roughly 11 days before CD4+ T cells were isolated. Cultures held 2 million to 2.5 million PBMCs per well with 8.5 to 10 IU/ml IL-2. Assay used: immunoSEQ multiplex PCR; TCRdb lists only in-frame clones, some missing. The sample holds roughly 18,000 clones, roughly 87% seen once. These data come from a study of CD4 T cells in relation to SARS-CoV-2 and coronaviruses. Study-wide background: Negative control cultures got HIV-1 Nef peptides or no peptide.

Whole-study results and caveats: Samples before the pandemic and after infection were not matched within any donor.

The origin of this receptor is a human donor in good health. The chain is built from TRBV19 and TRBJ1-4, with 9 bases lining up with TRBD1. Sequenced input: CD4+ T cells from PBMCs, cultured in vitro. CDR3 DNA sequence: TGTGCCAGTAGTGACTGGGACAGGGCAAATGAAAAACTGTTTTTT. Protein product: CASSDWDRANEKLFF.